These 5 T cell receptor beta chains were sequenced from one sample in a study of blood T cell repertoires in COVID-19. Libraries were prepared by immunoSEQ multiplex PCR; TCRdb keeps only in-frame clonotypes and omits some of them. The sample comprises 150,000 to 200,000 clones, about 85% of which are singletons, and more than 0.75% rests with the top ten. Sequencing used peripheral blood. The receptors come from a man aged 18-30 years with acute or convalescent COVID-19.

The sample holds one count of this clone. The chain is built from TRBV7-2 and TRBJ1-5; TRBD1 matches at 7 bases. The CDR3 sequence is 14 residues long. Germline V lookup: CDR1 SGHTA, CDR2 FQGNSA. Trimming cost V 4 bases and J 7 bases; bases outside gene matches: 7. For the CDR3, the DNA is TGTGCCAGCAGCTCCAAGACAGGGCTCCAGCCCCAGCATTTT. Translating it yields CASSSKTGLQPQHF.

The chain recombines TRBV2 with TRBJ2-4, with TRBD2 identical over 11 bases. The CDR3 is 18 amino acids. Trimming at V came to 2 bases and at J to 2 bases, leaving 8 bases not matched to a gene. CDR1 is SNHLY, CDR2 FYNNEI, per germline. The CDR3 loop reads CASSETSGGLFPKNIQYF. For the CDR3, the DNA is TGTGCCAGCAGTGAAACTAGCGGGGGCCTGTTCCCCAAAAACATTCAGTACTTC. Filled out from reference TRBV2 and TRBJ2-4, the complete variable domain reads EPEVTQTPSHQVTQMGQEVILRCVPISNHLYFYWYRQILGQKVEFLVSFYNNEISEKSEIFDDQFSVERPDGSNFTLKIRSTKLEDSAMYFCASSETSGGLFPKNIQYFGAGTRLSVL.

As regards this clone: At one boundary the junction diverges from the germline segment, which might be a read error. Other DNA variants within this sample encode the same CDR3. DNA of the CDR3: TGTGCCAGCAGACTAGCGGAGTTCACAGATACGCAGTATTTT. Translation gives CASRLAEFTDTQYF. The chain combines TRBV4-1 with TRBJ2-3; 9 bases line up with TRBD2. This CDR3 comprises 14 residues. Germline V gives CDR1 MGHRA, CDR2 YSYEKL.

This clone was seen only a few times. This chain joins TRBV10-2 and TRBJ2-2; 7 nucleotides align to TRBD2. The ends lost 8 bases at V and 3 bases at J; junction bases unmatched: 9. From germline, CDR1 is WSHSY and CDR2 SAAADI. The CDR3 runs to 15 residues. CDR3 region: CASSPAGRDTGELFF. The CDR3 nucleotides read TGCGCCAGCTCTCCGGCGGGGAGGGACACCGGGGAGCTGTTTTTT.

This chain links TRBV28 with TRBJ2-3, with TRBD2 matching over 10 bases. J gave up 3 bases and V 4 bases, and 1 base lay outside the gene matches. Germline V gene data show CDR1 as MDHEN and CDR2 as SYDVKM. This CDR3 spans 14 amino acids. The CDR3 DNA sequence: TGTGCCAGCAGTTCAGCGGGGGGGACAGATACGCAGTATTTT. Encoded protein: CASSSAGGTDTQYF.